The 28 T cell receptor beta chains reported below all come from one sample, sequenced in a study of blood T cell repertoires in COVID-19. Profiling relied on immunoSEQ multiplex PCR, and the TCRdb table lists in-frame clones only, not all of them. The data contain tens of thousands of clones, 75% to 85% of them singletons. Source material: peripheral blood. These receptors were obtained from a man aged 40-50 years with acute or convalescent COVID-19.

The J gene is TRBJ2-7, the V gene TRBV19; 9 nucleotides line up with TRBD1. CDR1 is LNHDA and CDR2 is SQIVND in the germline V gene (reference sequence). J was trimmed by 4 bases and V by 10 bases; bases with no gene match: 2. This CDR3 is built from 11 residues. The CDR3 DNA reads TGTGCCACCGGGACAGGGTACGAGCAGTACTTC. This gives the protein CATGTGYEQYF.

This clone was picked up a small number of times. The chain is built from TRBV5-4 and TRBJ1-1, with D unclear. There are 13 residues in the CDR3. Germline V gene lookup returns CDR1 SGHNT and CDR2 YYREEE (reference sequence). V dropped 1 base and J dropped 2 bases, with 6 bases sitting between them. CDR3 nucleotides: TGTGCCAGCAGCTTGCAGGCTAACACTGAAGCTTTCTTT. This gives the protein CASSLQANTEAFF.

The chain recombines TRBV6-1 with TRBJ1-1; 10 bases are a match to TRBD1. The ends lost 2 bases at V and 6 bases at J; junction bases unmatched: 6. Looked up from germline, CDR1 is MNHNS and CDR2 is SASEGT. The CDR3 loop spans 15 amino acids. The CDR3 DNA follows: TGTGCCAGCAGTGAATTGACAGGGGGCGAGTCTGAAGCTTTCTTT. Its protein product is CASSELTGGESEAFF.

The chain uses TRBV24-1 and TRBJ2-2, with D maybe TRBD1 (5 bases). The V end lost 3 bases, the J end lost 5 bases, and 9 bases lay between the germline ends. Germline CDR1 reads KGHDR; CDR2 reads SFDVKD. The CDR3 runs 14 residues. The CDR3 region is CATSDVTGTGELFF. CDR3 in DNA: TGTGCCACCAGTGATGTTACAGGTACCGGGGAGCTGTTTTTT.

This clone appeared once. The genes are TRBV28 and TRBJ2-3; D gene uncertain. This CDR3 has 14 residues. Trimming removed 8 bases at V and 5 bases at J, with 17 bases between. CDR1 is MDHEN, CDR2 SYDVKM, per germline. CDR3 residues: CASPPPGGEDTQYF. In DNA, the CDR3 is TGTGCCAGCCCCCCTCCAGGTGGTGAAGATACGCAGTATTTT.

The CDR3 nucleotides are TGTGCCACCAGCAGAGGAGGAGTTAGCACAGATACGCAGTATTTT. Translation gives CATSRGGVSTDTQYF. This chain links TRBV15 with TRBJ2-3; D unresolved. V lost 1 base and J 0 bases, leaving 8 bases between the germline ends. The germline V gene has CDR1 LNHNV and CDR2 YYDKDF (reference sequence). The CDR3 sequence is 15 residues long.

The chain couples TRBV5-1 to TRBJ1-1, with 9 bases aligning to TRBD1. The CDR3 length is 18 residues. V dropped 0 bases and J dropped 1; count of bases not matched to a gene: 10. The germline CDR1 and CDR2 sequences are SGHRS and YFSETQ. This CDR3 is CASSLEGQGMAGNTEAFF. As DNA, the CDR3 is TGCGCCAGCAGCTTGGAGGGACAGGGAATGGCTGGGAACACTGAAGCTTTCTTT.

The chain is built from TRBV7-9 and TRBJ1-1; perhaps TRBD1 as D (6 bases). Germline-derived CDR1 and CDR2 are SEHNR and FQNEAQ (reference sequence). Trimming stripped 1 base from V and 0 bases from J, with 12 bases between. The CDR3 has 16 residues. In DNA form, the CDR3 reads TGTGCCAGCAGCTTAGGCTGGACAGACATGAACACTGAAGCTTTCTTT. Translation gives CASSLGWTDMNTEAFF.

CDR3 residues: CASSYPLFSGDNQETQYF. The CDR3, as DNA: TGTGCCAGCAGTTACCCCCTTTTTAGCGGAGATAACCAAGAGACCCAGTACTTC. The chain employs TRBV6-2 or TRBV6-3 and TRBJ2-5, with D perhaps matching TRBD2 (6 bases). Germline loops: CDR1 MNHEY, CDR2 SVGEGT. V was pared by 2 bases and J by 0 bases, with 19 bases between. This CDR3 is 18 amino acids long.

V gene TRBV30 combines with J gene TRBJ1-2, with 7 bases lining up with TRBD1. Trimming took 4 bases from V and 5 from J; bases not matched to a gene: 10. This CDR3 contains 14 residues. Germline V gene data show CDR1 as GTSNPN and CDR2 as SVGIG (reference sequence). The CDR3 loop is CAWTPPGGSYGYTF. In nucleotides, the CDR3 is TGTGCCTGGACCCCTCCAGGGGGTAGTTATGGCTACACCTTC. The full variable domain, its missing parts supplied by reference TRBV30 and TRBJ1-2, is SQTIHQWPATLVQPVGSPLSLECTVEGTSNPNLYWYRQAAGRGLQLLFYSVGIGQISSEVPQNLSASRPQDRQFILSSKKLLLSDSGFYLCAWTPPGGSYGYTFGSGTRLTVV.

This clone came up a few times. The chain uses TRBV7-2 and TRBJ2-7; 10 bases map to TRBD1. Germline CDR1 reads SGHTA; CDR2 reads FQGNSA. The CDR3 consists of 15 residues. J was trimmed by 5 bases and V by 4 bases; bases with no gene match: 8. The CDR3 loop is CASSSKTGGAHEQYF. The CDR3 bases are TGTGCCAGCAGCTCTAAGACAGGGGGCGCCCACGAGCAGTACTTC. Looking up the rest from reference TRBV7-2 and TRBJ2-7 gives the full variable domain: GAGVSQSPSNKVTEKGKDVELRCDPISGHTALYWYRQSLGQGLEFLIYFQGNSAPDKSGLPSDRFSAERTGGSVSTLTIQRTQQEDSAVYLCASSSKTGGAHEQYFGPGTRLTVT.

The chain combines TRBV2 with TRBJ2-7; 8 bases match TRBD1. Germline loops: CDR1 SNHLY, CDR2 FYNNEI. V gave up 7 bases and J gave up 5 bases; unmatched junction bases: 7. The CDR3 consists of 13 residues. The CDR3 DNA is TGTGCCAGCACCTCCGACAGGGGCCACGAGCAGTACTTC. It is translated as CASTSDRGHEQYF.

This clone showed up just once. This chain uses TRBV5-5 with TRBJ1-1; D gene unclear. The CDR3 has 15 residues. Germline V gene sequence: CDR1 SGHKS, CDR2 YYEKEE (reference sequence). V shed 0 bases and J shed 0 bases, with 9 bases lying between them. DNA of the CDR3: TGTGCCAGCAGCTTGGCGGGTAGCATGAACACTGAAGCTTTCTTT. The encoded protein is CASSLAGSMNTEAFF.

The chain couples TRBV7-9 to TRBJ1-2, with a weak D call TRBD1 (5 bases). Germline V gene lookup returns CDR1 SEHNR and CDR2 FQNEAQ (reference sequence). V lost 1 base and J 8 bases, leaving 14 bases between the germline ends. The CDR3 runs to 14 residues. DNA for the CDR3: TGTGCCAGCAGCTTAGGACGGGACTCTATCGGCTACACCTTC. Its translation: CASSLGRDSIGYTF.

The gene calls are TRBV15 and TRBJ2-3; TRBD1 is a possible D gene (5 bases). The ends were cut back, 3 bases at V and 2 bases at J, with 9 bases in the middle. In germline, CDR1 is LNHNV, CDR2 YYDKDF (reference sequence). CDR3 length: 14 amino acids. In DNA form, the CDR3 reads TGTGCCACCAGCAGGGGGCCGGTCACAGATACGCAGTATTTT. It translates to CATSRGPVTDTQYF.

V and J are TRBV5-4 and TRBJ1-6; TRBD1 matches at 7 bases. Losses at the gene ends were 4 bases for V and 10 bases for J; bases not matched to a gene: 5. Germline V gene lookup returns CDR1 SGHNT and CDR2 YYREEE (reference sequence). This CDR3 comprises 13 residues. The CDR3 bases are TGTGCCAGCAGCCGACAGGGAGGATCACCCCTCCACTTT. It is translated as CASSRQGGSPLHF.

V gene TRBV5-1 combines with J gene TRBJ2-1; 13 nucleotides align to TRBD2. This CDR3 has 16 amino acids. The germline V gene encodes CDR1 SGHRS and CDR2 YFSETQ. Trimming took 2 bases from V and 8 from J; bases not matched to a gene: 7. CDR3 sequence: CASSFRLAGGGDEQFF. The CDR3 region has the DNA TGCGCCAGCAGCTTTCGACTAGCGGGGGGAGGGGATGAGCAGTTCTTC.

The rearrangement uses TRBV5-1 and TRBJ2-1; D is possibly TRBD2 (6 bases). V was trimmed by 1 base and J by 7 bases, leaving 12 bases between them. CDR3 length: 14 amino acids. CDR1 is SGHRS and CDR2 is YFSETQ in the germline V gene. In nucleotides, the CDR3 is TGCGCCAGCAGCTTGTACGGGGGAGTTAATGAGCAGTTCTTC. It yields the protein CASSLYGGVNEQFF.

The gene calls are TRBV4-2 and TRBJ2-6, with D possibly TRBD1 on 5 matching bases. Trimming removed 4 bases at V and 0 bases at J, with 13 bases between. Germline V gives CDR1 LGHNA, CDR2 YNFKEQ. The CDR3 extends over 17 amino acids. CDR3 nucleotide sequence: TGTGCCAGCAGCCCGCGACTTGACAGCTCTGGGGCCAACGTCCTGACTTTC. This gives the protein CASSPRLDSSGANVLTF.

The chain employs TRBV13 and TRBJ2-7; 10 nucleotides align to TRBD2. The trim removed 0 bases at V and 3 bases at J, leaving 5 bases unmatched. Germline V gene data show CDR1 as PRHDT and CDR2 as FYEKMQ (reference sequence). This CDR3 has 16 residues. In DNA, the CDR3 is TGTGCCAGCAGCTTAGGTGGTCGGACTAGCGGCTACGAGCAGTACTTC. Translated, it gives CASSLGGRTSGYEQYF.

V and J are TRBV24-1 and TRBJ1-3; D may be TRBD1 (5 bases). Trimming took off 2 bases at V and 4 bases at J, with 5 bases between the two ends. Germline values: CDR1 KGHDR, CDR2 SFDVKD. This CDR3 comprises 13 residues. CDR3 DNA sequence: TGTGCCACCAGTGATTCAGGGGGAAACACCATATATTTT. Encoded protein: CATSDSGGNTIYF.

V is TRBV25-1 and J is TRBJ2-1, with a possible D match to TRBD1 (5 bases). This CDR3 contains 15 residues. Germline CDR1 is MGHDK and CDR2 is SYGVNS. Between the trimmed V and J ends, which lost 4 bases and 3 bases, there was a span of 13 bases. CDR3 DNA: TGTGCCAGCAGTGTCCTTAGGGGTGGCTACAATGAGCAGTTCTTC. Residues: CASSVLRGGYNEQFF.

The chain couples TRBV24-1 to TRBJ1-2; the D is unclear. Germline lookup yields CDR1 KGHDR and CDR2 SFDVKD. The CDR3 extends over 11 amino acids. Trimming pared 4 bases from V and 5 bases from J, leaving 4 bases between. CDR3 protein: CATSDSYGYTF. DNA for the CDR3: TGTGCCACCAGTGACAGTTATGGCTACACCTTC.

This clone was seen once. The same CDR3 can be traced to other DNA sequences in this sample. The CDR3 DNA reads TGTGCCAGCAGCCCCTCTGGACAGGCTAACTATGGCTACACCTTC. Its translation is CASSPSGQANYGYTF. The chain joins TRBV3-1 (or the pseudogene TRBV3-2) to TRBJ1-2; 7 bases fit TRBD1. Germline CDR1 LGHDT, CDR2 YNNKEL (reference sequence). This CDR3 contains 15 residues. The V and J ends lost 4 bases and 0 bases, in that order; junction bases with no gene match: 5.

The CDR3 loop is CASSEGQFYYGYTF. In nucleotides, the CDR3 is TGTGCCAGCAGCGAAGGACAGTTTTACTATGGCTACACCTTC. The V call is TRBV21-1, the J call TRBJ1-2; TRBD1 is the table's D call and was not checked against the DNA. TRBV21-1 is reported as a pseudogene. There are 14 residues in the CDR3.

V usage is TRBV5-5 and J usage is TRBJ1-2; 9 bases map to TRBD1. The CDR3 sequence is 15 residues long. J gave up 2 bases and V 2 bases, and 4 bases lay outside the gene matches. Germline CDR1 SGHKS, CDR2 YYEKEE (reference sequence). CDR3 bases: TGTGCCAGCAGCTTCGGGACAGGGATCAACTATGGCTACACCTTC. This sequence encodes CASSFGTGINYGYTF.

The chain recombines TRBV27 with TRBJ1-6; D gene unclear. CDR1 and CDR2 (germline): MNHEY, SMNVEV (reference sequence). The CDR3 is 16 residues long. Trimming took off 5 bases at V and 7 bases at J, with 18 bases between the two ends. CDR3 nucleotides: TGTGCCAGCAGTCCGGACCCACAAGGGAGAAATTCACCCCTCCACTTT. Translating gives CASSPDPQGRNSPLHF.

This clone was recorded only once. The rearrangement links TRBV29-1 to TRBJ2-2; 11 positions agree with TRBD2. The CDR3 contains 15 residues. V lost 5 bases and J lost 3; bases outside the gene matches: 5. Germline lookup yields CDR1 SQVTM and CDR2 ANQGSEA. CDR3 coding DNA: TGCAGCGTTATACTAGCGGGAGTGTACACCGGGGAGCTGTTTTTT. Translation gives CSVILAGVYTGELFF.